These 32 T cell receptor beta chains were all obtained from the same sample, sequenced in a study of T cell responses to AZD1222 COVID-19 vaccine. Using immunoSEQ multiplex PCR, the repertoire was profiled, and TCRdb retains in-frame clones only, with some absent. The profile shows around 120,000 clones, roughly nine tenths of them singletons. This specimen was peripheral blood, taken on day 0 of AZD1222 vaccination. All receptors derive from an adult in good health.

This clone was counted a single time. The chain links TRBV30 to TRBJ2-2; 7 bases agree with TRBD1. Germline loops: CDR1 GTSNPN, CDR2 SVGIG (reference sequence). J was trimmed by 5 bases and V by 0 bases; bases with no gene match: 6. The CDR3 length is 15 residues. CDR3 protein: CAWSVSGQSTGELFF. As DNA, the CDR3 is TGTGCCTGGAGTGTATCGGGACAGAGTACCGGGGAGCTGTTTTTT.

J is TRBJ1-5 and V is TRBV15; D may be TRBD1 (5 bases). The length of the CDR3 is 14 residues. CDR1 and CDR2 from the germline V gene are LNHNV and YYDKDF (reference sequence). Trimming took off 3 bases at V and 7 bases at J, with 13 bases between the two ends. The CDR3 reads CATSSLGVRQPQHF. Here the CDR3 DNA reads TGTGCCACCAGCAGTTTAGGGGTGAGACAGCCCCAGCATTTT.

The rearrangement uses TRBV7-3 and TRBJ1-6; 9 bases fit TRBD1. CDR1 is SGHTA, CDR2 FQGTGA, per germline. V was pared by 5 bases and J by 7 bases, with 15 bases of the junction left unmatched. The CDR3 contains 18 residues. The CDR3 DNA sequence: TGTGCCAGCAGCCGTGATAAAAGAACAGGGGGCTCCAATTCACCCCTCCACTTT. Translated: CASSRDKRTGGSNSPLHF.

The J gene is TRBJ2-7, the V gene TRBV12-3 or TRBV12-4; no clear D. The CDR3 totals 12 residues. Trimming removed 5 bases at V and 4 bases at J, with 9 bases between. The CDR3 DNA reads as TGTGCCAGCAGTAGAGCGCCGTACGAGCAGTACTTC. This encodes CASSRAPYEQYF.

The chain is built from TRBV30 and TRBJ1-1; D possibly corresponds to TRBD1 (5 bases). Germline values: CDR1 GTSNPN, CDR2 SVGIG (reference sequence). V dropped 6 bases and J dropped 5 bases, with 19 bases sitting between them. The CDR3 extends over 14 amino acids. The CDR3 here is CACMRGSGGTEAFF. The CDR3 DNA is TGTGCCTGTATGAGGGGTTCGGGGGGAACTGAAGCTTTCTTT.

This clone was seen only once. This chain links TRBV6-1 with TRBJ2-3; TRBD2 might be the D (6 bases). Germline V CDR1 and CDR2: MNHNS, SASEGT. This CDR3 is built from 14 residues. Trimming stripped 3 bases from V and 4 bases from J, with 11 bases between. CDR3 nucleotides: TGTGCCAGCAGTGAGGGCGGGATAGCAGATACGCAGTATTTT. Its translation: CASSEGGIADTQYF.

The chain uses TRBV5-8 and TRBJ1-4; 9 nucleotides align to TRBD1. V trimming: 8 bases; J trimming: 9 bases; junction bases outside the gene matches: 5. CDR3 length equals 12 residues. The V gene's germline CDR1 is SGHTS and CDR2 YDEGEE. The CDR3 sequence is CASGTGWQKLFF. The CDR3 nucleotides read TGTGCCAGTGGGACAGGGTGGCAAAAACTGTTTTTT.

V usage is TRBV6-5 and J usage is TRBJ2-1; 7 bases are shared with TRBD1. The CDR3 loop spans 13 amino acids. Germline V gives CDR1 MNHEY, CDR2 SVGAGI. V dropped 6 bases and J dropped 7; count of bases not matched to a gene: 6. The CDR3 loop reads CASSHRGSNEQFF. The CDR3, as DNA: TGTGCCAGCAGCCACAGGGGATCAAATGAGCAGTTCTTC.

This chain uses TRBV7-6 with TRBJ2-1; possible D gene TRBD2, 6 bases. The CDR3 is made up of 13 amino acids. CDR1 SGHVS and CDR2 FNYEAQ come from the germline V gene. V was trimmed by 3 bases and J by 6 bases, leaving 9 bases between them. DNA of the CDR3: TGTGCCAGCAGCTTTAGTAGCGGCAATGAGCAGTTCTTC. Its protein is CASSFSSGNEQFF.

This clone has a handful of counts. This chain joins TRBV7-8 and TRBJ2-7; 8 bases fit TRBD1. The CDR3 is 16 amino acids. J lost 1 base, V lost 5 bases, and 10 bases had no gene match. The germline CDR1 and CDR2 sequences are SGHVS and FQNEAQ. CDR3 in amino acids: CASSPRTGITSYEQYF. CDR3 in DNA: TGTGCCAGCAGCCCTCGGACAGGGATAACTTCCTACGAGCAGTACTTC. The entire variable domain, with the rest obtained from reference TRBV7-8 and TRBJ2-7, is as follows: GAGVSQSPRYKVAKRGQDVALRCDPISGHVSLFWYQQALGQGPEFLTYFQNEAQLDKSGLPSDRFFAERPEGSVSTLKIQRTQQEDSAVYLCASSPRTGITSYEQYFGPGTRLTVT.

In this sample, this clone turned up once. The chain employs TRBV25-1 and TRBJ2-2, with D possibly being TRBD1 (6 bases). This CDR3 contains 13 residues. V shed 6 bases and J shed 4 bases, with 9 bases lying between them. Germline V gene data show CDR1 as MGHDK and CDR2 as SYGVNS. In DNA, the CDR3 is TGTGCCAGCAGCGCAGGGGCCACCGGGGAGCTGTTTTTT. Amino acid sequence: CASSAGATGELFF. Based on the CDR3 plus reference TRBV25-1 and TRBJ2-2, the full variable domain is EADIYQTPRYLVIGTGKKITLECSQTMGHDKMYWYQQDPGMELHLIHYSYGVNSTEKGDLSSESTVSRIRTEHFPLTLESARPSHTSQYLCASSAGATGELFFGEGSRLTVL.

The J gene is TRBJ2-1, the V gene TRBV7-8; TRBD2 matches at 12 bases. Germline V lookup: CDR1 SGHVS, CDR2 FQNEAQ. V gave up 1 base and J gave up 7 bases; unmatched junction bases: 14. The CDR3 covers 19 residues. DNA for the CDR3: TGTGCCAGCAGCTTAGTGGGACTAGCGGGTCCCCGTCGCGTGAATGAGCAGTTCTTC. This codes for CASSLVGLAGPRRVNEQFF.

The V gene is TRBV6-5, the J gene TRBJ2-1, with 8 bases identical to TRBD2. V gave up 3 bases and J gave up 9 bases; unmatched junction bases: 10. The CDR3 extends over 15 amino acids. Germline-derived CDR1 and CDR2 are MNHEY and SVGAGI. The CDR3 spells CASSYSGLDKSEQFF. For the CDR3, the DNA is TGTGCCAGCAGTTATTCGGGACTAGATAAGTCTGAGCAGTTCTTC.

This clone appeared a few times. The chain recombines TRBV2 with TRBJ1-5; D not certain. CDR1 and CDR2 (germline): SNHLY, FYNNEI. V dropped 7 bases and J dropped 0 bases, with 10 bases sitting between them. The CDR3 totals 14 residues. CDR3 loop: CASTRVLSNQPQHF. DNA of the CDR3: TGTGCCAGCACTCGAGTCCTTAGCAATCAGCCCCAGCATTTT. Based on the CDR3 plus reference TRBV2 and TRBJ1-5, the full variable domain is EPEVTQTPSHQVTQMGQEVILRCVPISNHLYFYWYRQILGQKVEFLVSFYNNEISEKSEIFDDQFSVERPDGSNFTLKIRSTKLEDSAMYFCASTRVLSNQPQHFGDGTRLSIL.

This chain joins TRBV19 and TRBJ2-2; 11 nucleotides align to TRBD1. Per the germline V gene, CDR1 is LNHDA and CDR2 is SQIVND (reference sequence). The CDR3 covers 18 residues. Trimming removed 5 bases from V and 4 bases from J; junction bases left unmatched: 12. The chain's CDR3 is CASSVRRRDRGVTGELFF. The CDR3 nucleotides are TGTGCCAGTAGTGTAAGACGACGGGACAGGGGGGTCACCGGGGAGCTGTTTTTT.

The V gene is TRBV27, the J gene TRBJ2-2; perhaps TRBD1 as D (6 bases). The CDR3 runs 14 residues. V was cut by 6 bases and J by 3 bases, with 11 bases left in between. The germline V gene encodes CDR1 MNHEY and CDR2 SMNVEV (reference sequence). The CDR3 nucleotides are TGTGCCAGCAGCCAAACAGGGTACACCGGGGAGCTGTTTTTT. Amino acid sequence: CASSQTGYTGELFF.

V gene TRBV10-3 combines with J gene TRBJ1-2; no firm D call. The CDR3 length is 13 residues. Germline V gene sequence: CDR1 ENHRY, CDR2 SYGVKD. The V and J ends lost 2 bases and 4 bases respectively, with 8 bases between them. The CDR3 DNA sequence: TGTGCCATCAGTGAGGGAGCTTCCTATGGCTACACCTTC. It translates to CAISEGASYGYTF.

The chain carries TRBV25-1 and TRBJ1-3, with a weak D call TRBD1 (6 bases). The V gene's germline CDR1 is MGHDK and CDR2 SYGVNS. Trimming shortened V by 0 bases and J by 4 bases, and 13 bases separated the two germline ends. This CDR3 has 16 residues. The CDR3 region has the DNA TGTGCCAGCAGTGAATATGGGCAGGGGAGGGGAAACACCATATATTTT. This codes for CASSEYGQGRGNTIYF.

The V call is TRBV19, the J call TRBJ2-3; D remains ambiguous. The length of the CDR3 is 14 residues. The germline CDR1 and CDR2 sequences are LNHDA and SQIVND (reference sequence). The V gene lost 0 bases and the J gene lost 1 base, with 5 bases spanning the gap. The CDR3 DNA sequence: TGTGCCAGTAGTATAGACAGACGCACAGATACGCAGTATTTT. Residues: CASSIDRRTDTQYF.

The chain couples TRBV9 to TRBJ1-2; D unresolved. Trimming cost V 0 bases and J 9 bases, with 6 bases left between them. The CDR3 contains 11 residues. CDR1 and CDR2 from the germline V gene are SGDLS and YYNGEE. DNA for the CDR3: TGTGCCAGCAGCGTAGGGGGTAGCTACACCTTC. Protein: CASSVGGSYTF.

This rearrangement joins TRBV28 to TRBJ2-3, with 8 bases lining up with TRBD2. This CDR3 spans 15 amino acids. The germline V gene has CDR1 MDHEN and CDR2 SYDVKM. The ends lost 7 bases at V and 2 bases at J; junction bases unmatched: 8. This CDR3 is CASTPGGGNTDTQYF. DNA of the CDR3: TGTGCCAGCACTCCCGGGGGGGGGAACACAGATACGCAGTATTTT.

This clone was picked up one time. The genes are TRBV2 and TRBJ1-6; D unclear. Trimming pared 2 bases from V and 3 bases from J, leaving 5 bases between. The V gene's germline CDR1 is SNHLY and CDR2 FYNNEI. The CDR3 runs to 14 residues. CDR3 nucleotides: TGTGCCAGCAGTGAACGGGGCTATAATTCACCCCTCCACTTT. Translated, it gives CASSERGYNSPLHF. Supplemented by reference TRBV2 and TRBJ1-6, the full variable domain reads EPEVTQTPSHQVTQMGQEVILRCVPISNHLYFYWYRQILGQKVEFLVSFYNNEISEKSEIFDDQFSVERPDGSNFTLKIRSTKLEDSAMYFCASSERGYNSPLHFGNGTRLTVT.

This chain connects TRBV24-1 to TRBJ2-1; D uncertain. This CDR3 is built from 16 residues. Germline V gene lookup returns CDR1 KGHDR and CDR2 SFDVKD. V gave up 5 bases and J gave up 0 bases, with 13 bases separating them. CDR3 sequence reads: CATSGLEAYSYNEQFF. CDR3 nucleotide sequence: TGTGCCACCAGTGGTTTAGAGGCCTACTCCTACAATGAGCAGTTCTTC.

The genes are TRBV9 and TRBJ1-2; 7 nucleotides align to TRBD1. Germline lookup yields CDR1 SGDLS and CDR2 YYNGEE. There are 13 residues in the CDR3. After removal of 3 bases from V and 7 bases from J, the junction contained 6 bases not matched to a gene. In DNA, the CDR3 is TGTGCCAGCAGCGCGACAGGGTGGAGTGGCTACACCTTC. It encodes CASSATGWSGYTF.

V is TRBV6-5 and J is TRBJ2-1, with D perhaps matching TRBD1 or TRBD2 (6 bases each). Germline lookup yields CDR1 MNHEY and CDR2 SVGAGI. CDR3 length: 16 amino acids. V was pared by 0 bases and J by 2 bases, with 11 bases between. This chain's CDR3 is CASSYSGRGPYNEQFF. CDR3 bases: TGTGCCAGCAGTTACTCTGGCCGGGGGCCCTACAATGAGCAGTTCTTC.

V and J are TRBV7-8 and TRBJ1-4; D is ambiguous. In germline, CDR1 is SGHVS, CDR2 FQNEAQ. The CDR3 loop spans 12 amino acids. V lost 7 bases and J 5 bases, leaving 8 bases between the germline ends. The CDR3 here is CASTSPNEKLFF. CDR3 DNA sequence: TGTGCCAGCACCTCCCCCAATGAAAAACTGTTTTTT.

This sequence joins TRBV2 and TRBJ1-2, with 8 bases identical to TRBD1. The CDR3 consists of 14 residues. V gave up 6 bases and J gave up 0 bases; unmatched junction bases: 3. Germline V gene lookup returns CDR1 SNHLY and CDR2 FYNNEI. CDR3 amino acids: CASRGQGANYGYTF. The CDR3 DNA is TGTGCCAGCAGAGGACAGGGTGCTAACTATGGCTACACCTTC.

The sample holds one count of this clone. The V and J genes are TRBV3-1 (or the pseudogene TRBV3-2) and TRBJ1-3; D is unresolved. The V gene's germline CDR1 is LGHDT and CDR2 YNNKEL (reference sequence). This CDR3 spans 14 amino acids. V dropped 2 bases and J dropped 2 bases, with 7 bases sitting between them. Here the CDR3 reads CASSQSQTGNTIYF. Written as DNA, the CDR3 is TGTGCCAGCAGCCAATCACAGACTGGAAACACCATATATTTT.

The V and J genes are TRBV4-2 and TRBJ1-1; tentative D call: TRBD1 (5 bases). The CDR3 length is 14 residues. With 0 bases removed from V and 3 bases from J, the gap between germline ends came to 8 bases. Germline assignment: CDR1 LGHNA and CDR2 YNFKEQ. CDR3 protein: CASSQDPGYTEAFF. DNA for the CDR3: TGTGCCAGCAGCCAAGACCCAGGGTACACTGAAGCTTTCTTT.

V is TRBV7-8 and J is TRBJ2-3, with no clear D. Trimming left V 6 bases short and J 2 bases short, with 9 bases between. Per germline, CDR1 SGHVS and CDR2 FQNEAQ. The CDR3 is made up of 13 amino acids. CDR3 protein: CASRAGPTDTQYF. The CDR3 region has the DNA TGTGCCAGCAGGGCTGGGCCCACAGATACGCAGTATTTT. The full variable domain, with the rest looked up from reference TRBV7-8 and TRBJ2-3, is GAGVSQSPRYKVAKRGQDVALRCDPISGHVSLFWYQQALGQGPEFLTYFQNEAQLDKSGLPSDRFFAERPEGSVSTLKIQRTQQEDSAVYLCASRAGPTDTQYFGPGTRLTVL.

Written as DNA, the CDR3 is TGTGCCAGCAGCCAAGAAATCGTCCGCACCGGGGAGCTGTTTTTT. Residues: CASSQEIVRTGELFF. The chain couples TRBV4-2 to TRBJ2-2, with no clear D. The CDR3 length is 15 residues. CDR1 is LGHNA and CDR2 is YNFKEQ in the germline V gene. The germline V and J ends were trimmed by 0 bases and 4 bases, with 9 bases remaining between them.

The CDR3 region has the DNA TGTGCCAGTAGTATTTTGGGACAGAACTACGAGCAGTACTTC. This encodes CASSILGQNYEQYF. The chain employs TRBV19 and TRBJ2-7; TRBD1 matches at 7 bases. The germline V gene has CDR1 LNHDA and CDR2 SQIVND (reference sequence). V lost 3 bases to trimming and J lost 3 bases; unmatched junction nucleotides: 5. The CDR3 sequence is 14 residues long.